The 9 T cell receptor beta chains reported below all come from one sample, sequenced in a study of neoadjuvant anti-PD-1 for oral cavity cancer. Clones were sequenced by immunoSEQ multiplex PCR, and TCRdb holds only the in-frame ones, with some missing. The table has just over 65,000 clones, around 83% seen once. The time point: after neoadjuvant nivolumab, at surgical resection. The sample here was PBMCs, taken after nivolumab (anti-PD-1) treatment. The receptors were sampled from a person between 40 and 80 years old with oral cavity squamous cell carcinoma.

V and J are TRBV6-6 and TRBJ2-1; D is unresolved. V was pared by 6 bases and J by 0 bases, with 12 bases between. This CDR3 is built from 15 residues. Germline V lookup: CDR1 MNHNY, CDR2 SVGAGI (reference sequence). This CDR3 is CASSPGRSSYNEQFF. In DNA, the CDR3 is TGTGCCAGCAGCCCCGGACGGAGCTCCTACAATGAGCAGTTCTTC.

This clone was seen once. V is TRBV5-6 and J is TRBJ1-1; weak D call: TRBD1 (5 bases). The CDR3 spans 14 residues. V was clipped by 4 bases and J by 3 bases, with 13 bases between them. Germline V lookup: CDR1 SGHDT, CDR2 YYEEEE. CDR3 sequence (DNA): TGTGCCAGCAGCCGCAGGGTTGGAGACACTGAAGCTTTCTTT. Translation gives CASSRRVGDTEAFF.

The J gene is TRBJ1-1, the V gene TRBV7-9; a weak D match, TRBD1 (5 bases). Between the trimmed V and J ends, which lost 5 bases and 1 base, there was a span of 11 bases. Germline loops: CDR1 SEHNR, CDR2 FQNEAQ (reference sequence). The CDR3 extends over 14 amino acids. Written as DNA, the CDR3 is TGTGCCAGCAGCGCTCAGGGCAAGAACACTGAAGCTTTCTTT. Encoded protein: CASSAQGKNTEAFF.

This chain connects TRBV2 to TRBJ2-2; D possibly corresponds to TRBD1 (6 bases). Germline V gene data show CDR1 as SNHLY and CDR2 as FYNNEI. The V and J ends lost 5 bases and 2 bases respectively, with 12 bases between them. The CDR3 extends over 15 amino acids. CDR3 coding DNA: TGTGCCAGCAGTATCCAGGGGAAAAACACCGGGGAGCTGTTTTTT. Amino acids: CASSIQGKNTGELFF.

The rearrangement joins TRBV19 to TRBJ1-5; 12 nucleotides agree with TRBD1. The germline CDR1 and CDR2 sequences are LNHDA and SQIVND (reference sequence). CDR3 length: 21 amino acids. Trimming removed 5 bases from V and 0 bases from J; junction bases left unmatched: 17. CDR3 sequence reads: CASSFLPSGTGGIYSNQPQHF. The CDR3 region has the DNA TGTGCCAGTAGTTTCCTCCCCTCCGGGACAGGGGGCATTTATAGCAATCAGCCCCAGCATTTT.

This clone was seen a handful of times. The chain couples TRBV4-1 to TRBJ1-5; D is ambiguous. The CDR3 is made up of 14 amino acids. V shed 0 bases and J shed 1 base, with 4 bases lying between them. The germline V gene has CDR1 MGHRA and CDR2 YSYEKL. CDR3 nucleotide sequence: TGCGCCAGCAGCCAAGAGGGCAGCAATCAGCCCCAGCATTTT. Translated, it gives CASSQEGSNQPQHF.

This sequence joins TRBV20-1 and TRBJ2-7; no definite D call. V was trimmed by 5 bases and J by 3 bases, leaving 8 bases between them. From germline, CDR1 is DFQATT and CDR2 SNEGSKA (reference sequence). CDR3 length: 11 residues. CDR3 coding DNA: TGCAGTGCTGCTCAGAGCTACGAGCAGTACTTC. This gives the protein CSAAQSYEQYF.

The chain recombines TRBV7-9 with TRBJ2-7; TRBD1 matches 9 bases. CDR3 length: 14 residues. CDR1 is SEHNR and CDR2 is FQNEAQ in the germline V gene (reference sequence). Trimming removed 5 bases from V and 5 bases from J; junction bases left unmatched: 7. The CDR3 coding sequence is TGTGCCAGCAGCCTAGGGACAGGGAACAACGAGCAGTACTTC. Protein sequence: CASSLGTGNNEQYF.

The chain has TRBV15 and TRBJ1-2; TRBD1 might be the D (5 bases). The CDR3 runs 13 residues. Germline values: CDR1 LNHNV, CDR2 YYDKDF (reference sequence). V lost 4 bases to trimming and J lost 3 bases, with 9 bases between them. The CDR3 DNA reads TGTGCCACCAGCACAGGGACGGACTATGGCTACACCTTC. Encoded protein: CATSTGTDYGYTF. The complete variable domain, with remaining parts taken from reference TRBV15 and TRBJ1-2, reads DAMVIQNPRYQVTQFGKPVTLSCSQTLNHNVMYWYQQKSSQAPKLLFHYYDKDFNNEADTPDNFQSRRPNTSFCFLDIRSPGLGDTAMYLCATSTGTDYGYTFGSGTRLTVV.